Presented here are 18 T cell receptor beta chains from one specimen sequenced in a study of T-cell memory formation after mild COVID-19. TCRdb processed the 5' RACE reads anew with MiXCR; each CDR3 protein has one entry. The repertoire holds about 82,000 distinct CDR3 sequences, with approximately 13% as singletons. Sequencing was carried out using PBMCs or a T cell subset sorted from them (not recorded which). Source of these receptors: an adult woman who had mild COVID-19 (a few samples of this study predate the infection). Cell type and time point are not known.

This clonotype was found a few times. The genes are TRBV12-3 or TRBV12-4 and TRBJ2-4, with D perhaps TRBD2 (5 bases). Trimming pared 2 bases from V and 6 bases from J, leaving 17 bases between. The CDR3 is made up of 16 amino acids. CDR3 sequence (DNA): TGTGCCAGCAGTTTACTTCTGGGCGGGTGGGGAAACATTCAGTACTTC. Translation: CASSLLLGGWGNIQYF.

V gene TRBV6-5 combines with J gene TRBJ2-1; D gene uncertain. The CDR3 is made up of 13 amino acids. V was trimmed by 8 bases and J by 7 bases, leaving 15 bases between them. Germline CDR1 reads MNHEY; CDR2 reads SVGAGI. In nucleotides, the CDR3 is TGTGCCAGCCGCTCCGGGTTCGTGAATGAGCAGTTCTTC. Its translation: CASRSGFVNEQFF.

The genes are TRBV30 and TRBJ1-1, with D maybe TRBD1 (5 bases). Germline V CDR1 and CDR2: GTSNPN, SVGIG (reference sequence). The CDR3 length is 15 residues. V shed 3 bases and J shed 0 bases, with 14 bases lying between them. For the CDR3, the DNA is TGTGCCTGGAGAACACAGGACGTATTGAACACTGAAGCTTTCTTT. This codes for CAWRTQDVLNTEAFF. Based on the CDR3 plus reference TRBV30 and TRBJ1-1, the full variable domain is SQTIHQWPATLVQPVGSPLSLECTVEGTSNPNLYWYRQAAGRGLQLLFYSVGIGQISSEVPQNLSASRPQDRQFILSSKKLLLSDSGFYLCAWRTQDVLNTEAFFGQGTRLTVV.

The chain recombines TRBV19 with TRBJ2-1, with 9 bases lining up with TRBD2. The CDR3 covers 17 residues. Germline CDR1 reads LNHDA; CDR2 reads SQIVND (reference sequence). Trimming took 5 bases from V and 4 from J; bases not matched to a gene: 12. Here the CDR3 reads CASSPLSSGSKYNEQFF. The CDR3 nucleotides are TGTGCCAGTAGTCCGCTTAGTAGCGGGAGTAAGTACAATGAGCAGTTCTTC.

This clonotype turned up a few times. The chain links TRBV7-2 to TRBJ2-7; 8 bases align to TRBD1. Germline V lookup: CDR1 SGHTA, CDR2 FQGNSA. Losses at the gene ends were 2 bases for V and 5 bases for J; bases not matched to a gene: 5. CDR3 length: 14 amino acids. CDR3 amino acids: CASSLIGTGDEQYF. CDR3 DNA sequence: TGTGCCAGCAGCTTAATAGGGACAGGAGACGAGCAGTACTTC.

This clonotype appeared a few times. The CDR3 region is CASSLSPTVNTEAFF. CDR3 bases: TGTGCCAGCAGCTTATCTCCAACGGTGAACACTGAAGCTTTCTTT. V usage is TRBV7-9 and J usage is TRBJ1-1; D not certain. V lost 2 bases to trimming and J lost 0 bases, with 10 bases between them. There are 15 residues in the CDR3. Per the germline V gene, CDR1 is SEHNR and CDR2 is FQNEAQ (reference sequence).

DNA for the CDR3: TGTGCCAGCAGCCCCTTTGCGGGTAGCTCCTACGAGCAGTACTTC. Its translation is CASSPFAGSSYEQYF. The rearrangement uses TRBV27 and TRBJ2-7; D is perhaps TRBD2 (5 bases). V lost 6 bases, J lost 0 bases, and 15 bases lay in between. The CDR3 covers 15 residues. CDR1 and CDR2 (germline): MNHEY, SMNVEV (reference sequence).

V is TRBV9 and J is TRBJ2-7, with 11 nucleotides matching TRBD1. The germline V gene encodes CDR1 SGDLS and CDR2 YYNGEE. The CDR3 length is 16 residues. With 0 bases clipped from V and 5 bases from J, the junction kept 7 bases outside the gene matches. CDR3 in amino acids: CASSVGGTGGFHEQYF. CDR3 nucleotide sequence: TGTGCCAGCAGCGTAGGGGGGACAGGGGGTTTTCACGAGCAGTACTTC.

There are many counts of this clonotype. The chain uses TRBV6-5 and TRBJ2-7; 9 nucleotides match TRBD1. Germline CDR1 and CDR2: MNHEY and SVGAGI. The CDR3 runs to 17 residues. The trim removed 0 bases at V and 4 bases at J, leaving 10 bases unmatched. As DNA, the CDR3 is TGTGCCAGCAGTTACTCCACAGGGGGCGCGAGTAAATACGAGCAGTACTTC. Its translation: CASSYSTGGASKYEQYF.

The J gene is TRBJ2-1, the V gene TRBV7-8; D is undetermined. CDR1 is SGHVS, CDR2 FQNEAQ, per germline. The CDR3 has 13 residues. The ends were cut back, 5 bases at V and 3 bases at J, with 8 bases in the middle. The CDR3 spells CASSASLYNEQFF. CDR3 in DNA: TGTGCCAGCAGCGCCTCCCTCTACAATGAGCAGTTCTTC.

This chain connects TRBV7-9 to TRBJ2-7; possibly TRBD1 or TRBD2 for D (5 bases each). This CDR3 has 16 amino acids. The V end was cut by 5 bases, the J end by 3 bases, with 20 bases between. Germline-derived CDR1 and CDR2 are SEHNR and FQNEAQ (reference sequence). CDR3 residues: CASSVGPGQRLYEQYF. As DNA, the CDR3 is TGTGCCAGCAGCGTAGGGCCGGGGCAACGCCTCTACGAGCAGTACTTC.

This chain joins TRBV14 and TRBJ2-7; 9 positions agree with TRBD1. From germline, CDR1 is SGHDN and CDR2 FVKESK. The CDR3 is 15 residues long. The trim removed 2 bases at V and 6 bases at J, leaving 8 bases unmatched. The CDR3 sequence: CASSQWTGARTEQYF. The DNA of the CDR3 is TGTGCCAGCAGCCAATGGACAGGGGCTCGAACCGAGCAGTACTTC.

The chain couples TRBV5-7 to TRBJ2-3; D unclear. TRBV5-7 carries the ORF label, with uncertain function. CDR3 length: 15 amino acids. Trimming pared 0 bases from V and 0 bases from J, leaving 8 bases between. CDR3 nucleotides: TGTGCCAGCAGCTTGGAGGGCCCTAGCACAGATACGCAGTATTTT. This codes for CASSLEGPSTDTQYF.

The rearrangement links TRBV2 to TRBJ2-3; unclear D gene. Per germline, CDR1 SNHLY and CDR2 FYNNEI. This CDR3 comprises 16 residues. V shed 3 bases and J shed 0 bases, with 13 bases lying between them. CDR3 in DNA: TGTGCCAGCAGTGACAACCACCTTCTAAGCACAGATACGCAGTATTTT. Translated: CASSDNHLLSTDTQYF.

In its sample, this clonotype was seen a few times. The CDR3 here is CAWAPGQGVGEQFF. CDR3 coding DNA: TGTGCCTGGGCTCCGGGACAGGGCGTCGGGGAGCAGTTCTTC. J is TRBJ2-1 and V is TRBV30, with 9 bases fitting TRBD1. CDR1 is GTSNPN, CDR2 SVGIG, per germline (reference sequence). With V trimmed by 5 bases and J by 10 bases, 12 bases remained unmatched. This CDR3 contains 14 residues.

The rearrangement joins TRBV6-6 to TRBJ2-1; D unclear. V gave up 2 bases and J gave up 2 bases, with 16 bases separating them. The CDR3 loop spans 17 amino acids. Germline assignment: CDR1 MNHNY and CDR2 SVGAGI (reference sequence). In nucleotides, the CDR3 is TGTGCCAGCAGTTACCCTTGGCCCGAGGACGCCTACAATGAGCAGTTCTTC. Translating it yields CASSYPWPEDAYNEQFF.

There are a few counts of this clonotype. The V gene is TRBV7-2, the J gene TRBJ2-7, with unresolved D. The CDR3 is made up of 13 amino acids. Germline loops: CDR1 SGHTA, CDR2 FQGNSA. The V end was cut by 5 bases, the J end by 1 base, with 9 bases between. The CDR3 spells CASSPRRSYEQYF. Written as DNA, the CDR3 is TGTGCCAGCAGCCCCCGACGATCCTACGAGCAGTACTTC.

This chain connects TRBV2 to TRBJ2-1, with D possibly TRBD2 on 6 matching bases. Germline CDR1 is SNHLY and CDR2 is FYNNEI. Deletions cut 8 bases from V and 10 bases from J, with 9 bases between. The CDR3 consists of 10 residues. Here the CDR3 reads CASRGLEQFF. The DNA for the CDR3 is TGTGCCAGCCGGGGGTTGGAGCAGTTCTTC.